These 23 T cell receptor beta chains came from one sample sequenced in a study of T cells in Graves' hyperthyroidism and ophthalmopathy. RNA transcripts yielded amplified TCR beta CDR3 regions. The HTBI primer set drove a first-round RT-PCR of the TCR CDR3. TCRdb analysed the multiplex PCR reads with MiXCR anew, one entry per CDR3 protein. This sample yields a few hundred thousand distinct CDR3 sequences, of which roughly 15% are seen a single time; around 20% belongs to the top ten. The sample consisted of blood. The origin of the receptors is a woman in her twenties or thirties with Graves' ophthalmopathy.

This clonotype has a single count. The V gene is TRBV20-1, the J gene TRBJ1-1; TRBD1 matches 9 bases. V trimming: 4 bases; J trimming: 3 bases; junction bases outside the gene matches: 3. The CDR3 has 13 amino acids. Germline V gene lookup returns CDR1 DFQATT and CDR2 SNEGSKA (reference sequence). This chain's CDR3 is CSAIGQGYTEAFF. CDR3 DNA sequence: TGCAGTGCTATAGGACAGGGGTACACTGAAGCTTTCTTT.

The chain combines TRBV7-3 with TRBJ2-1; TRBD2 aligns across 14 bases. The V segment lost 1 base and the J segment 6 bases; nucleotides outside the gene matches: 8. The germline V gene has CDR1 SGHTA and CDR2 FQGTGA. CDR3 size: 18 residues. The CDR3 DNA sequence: TGTGCCAGCAGCTTAAAGGGCCCCGGGACTAGCGGGAGCAATGAGCAGTTCTTC. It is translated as CASSLKGPGTSGSNEQFF.

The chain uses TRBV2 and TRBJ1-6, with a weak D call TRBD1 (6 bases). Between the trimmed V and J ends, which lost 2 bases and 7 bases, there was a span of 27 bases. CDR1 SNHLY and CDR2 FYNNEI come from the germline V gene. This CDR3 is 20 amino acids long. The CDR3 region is CASSETAAGAGGRRNSPLHF. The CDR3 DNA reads TGTGCCAGCAGTGAAACTGCGGCGGGAGCGGGGGGGCGCAGGAATTCACCCCTCCACTTT.

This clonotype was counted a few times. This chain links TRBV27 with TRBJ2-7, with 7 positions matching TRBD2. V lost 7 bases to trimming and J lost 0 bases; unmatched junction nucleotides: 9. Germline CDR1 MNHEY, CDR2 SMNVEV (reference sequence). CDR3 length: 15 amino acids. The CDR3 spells CASNHWEGSSYEQYF. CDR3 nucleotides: TGTGCCAGCAACCACTGGGAGGGGAGCTCCTACGAGCAGTACTTC.

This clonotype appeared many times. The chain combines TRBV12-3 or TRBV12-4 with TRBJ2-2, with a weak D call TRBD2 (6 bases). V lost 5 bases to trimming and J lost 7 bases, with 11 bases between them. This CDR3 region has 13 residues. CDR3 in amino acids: CASSPSGVGELFF. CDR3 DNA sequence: TGTGCCAGCAGTCCCTCGGGAGTCGGGGAGCTGTTTTTT.

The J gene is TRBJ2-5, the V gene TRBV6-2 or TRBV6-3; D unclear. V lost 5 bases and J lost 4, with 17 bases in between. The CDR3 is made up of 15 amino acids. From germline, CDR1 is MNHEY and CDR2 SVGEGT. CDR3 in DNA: TGTGCCAGCAGTGATGTCGCTGTCGGCCCAGAGACCCAGTACTTC. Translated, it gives CASSDVAVGPETQYF.

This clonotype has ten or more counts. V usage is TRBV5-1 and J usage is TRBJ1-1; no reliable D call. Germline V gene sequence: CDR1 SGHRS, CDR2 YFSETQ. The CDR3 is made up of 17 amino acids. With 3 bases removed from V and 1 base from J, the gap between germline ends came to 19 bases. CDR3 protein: CASSSRLGSDTNTEAFF. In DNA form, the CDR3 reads TGCGCCAGCAGCTCCAGGTTAGGAAGCGACACGAACACTGAAGCTTTCTTT. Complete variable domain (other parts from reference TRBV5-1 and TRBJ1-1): KAGVTQTPRYLIKTRGQQVTLSCSPISGHRSVSWYQQTPGQGLQFLFEYFSETQRNKGNFPGRFSGRQFSNSRSEMNVSTLELGDSALYLCASSSRLGSDTNTEAFFGQGTRLTVV.

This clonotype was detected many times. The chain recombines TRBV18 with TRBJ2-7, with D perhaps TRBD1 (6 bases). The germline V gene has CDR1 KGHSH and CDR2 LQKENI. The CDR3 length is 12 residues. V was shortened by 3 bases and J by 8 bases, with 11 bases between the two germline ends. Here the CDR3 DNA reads TGTGCCAGCTCACCGCACGGACAGCAGCAGTACTTC. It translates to CASSPHGQQQYF.

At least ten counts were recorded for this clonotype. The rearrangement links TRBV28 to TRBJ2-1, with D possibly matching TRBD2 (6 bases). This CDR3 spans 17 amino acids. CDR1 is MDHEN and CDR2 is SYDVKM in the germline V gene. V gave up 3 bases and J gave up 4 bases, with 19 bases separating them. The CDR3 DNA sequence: TGTGCCAGCAGTTTTCGGGCTAGCGAGGCGGCGTACAATGAGCAGTTCTTC. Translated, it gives CASSFRASEAAYNEQFF. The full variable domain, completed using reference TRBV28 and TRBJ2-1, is DVKVTQSSRYLVKRTGEKVFLECVQDMDHENMFWYRQDPGLGLRLIYFSYDVKMKEKGDIPEGYSVSREKKERFSLILESASTNQTSMYLCASSFRASEAAYNEQFFGPGTRLTVL.

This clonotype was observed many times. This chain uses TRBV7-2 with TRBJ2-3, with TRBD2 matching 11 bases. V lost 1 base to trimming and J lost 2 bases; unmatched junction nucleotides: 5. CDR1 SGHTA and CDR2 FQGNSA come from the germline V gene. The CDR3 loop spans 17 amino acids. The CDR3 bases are TGTGCCAGCAGCTTAGTTGCACTAGCGGGGGCCACAGATACGCAGTATTTT. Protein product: CASSLVALAGATDTQYF.

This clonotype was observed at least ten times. The CDR3 is CSAAGSATNEKLFF. The CDR3 coding sequence is TGCAGTGCGGCCGGATCTGCAACTAATGAAAAACTGTTTTTT. The chain uses TRBV20-1 and TRBJ1-4; D call uncertain. Germline loops: CDR1 DFQATT, CDR2 SNEGSKA (reference sequence). Trimming pared 6 bases from V and 0 bases from J, leaving 11 bases between. The CDR3 covers 14 residues.

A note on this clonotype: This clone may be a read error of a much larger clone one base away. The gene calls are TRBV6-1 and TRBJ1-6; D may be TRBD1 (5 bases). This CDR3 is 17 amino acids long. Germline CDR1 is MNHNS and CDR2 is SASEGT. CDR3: CASSPSGTGPYNSTLHF. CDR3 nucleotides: TGTGCCAGCTCACCGTCCGGGACGGGTCCATATAATTCAACCCTCCACTTT.

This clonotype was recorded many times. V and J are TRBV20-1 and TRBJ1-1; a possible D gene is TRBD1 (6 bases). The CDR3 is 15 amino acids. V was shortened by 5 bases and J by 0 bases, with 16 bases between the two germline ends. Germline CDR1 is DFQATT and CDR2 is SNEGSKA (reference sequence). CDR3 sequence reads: CSAPLEGGLNTEAFF. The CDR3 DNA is TGCAGTGCTCCATTAGAAGGGGGACTGAACACTGAAGCTTTCTTT.

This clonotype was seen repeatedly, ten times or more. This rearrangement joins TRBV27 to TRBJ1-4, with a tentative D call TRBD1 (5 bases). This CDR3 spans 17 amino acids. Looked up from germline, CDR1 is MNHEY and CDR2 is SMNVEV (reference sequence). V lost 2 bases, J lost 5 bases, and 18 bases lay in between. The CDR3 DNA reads TGTGCCAGCAGTTTAGCAGGGCCCCTCATGGGGAATGAAAAACTGTTTTTT. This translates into CASSLAGPLMGNEKLFF.

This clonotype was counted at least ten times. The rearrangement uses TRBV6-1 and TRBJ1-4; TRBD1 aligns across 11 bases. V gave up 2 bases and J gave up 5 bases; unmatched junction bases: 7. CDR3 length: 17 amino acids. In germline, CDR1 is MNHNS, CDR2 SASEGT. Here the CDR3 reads CASSELSGQGANEKLFF. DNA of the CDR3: TGTGCCAGCAGTGAACTTTCCGGACAGGGGGCGAATGAAAAACTGTTTTTT.

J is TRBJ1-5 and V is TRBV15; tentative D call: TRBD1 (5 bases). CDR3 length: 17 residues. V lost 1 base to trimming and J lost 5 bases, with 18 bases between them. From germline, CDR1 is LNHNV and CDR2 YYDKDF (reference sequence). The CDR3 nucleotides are TGTGCCACCAGCAGAGGAGGGGTGAGAGACAGTTATCAGCCCCAGCATTTT. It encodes CATSRGGVRDSYQPQHF.

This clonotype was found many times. The CDR3 sequence is CASSLLGGTEAFF. Written as DNA, the CDR3 is TGTGCCAGCAGTTTATTGGGGGGCACTGAAGCTTTCTTT. This chain joins TRBV28 and TRBJ1-1, with a weak D call TRBD1 (5 bases). CDR3 size: 13 residues. CDR1 and CDR2 (germline): MDHEN, SYDVKM. V lost 1 base to trimming and J lost 4 bases, with 7 bases between them.

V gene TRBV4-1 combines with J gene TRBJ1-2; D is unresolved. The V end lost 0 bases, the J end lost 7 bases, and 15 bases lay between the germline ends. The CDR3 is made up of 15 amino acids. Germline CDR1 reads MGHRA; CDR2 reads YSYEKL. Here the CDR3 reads CASSQDSWEQGGYTF. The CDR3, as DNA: TGCGCCAGCAGCCAAGATAGCTGGGAACAAGGTGGCTACACCTTC.

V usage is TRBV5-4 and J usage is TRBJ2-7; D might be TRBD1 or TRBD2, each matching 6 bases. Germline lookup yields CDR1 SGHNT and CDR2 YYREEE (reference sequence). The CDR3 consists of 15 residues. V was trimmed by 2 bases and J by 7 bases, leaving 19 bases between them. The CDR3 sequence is CASSLRRGAGGEQYF. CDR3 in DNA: TGTGCCAGCAGCTTAAGGAGGGGGGCCGGCGGAGAGCAGTACTTC.

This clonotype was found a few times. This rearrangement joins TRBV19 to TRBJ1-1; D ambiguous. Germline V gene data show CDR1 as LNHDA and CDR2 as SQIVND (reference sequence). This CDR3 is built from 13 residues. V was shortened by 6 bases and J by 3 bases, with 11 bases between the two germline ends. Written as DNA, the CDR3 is TGTGCCAGTAGCCCTTTTCGGGACACTGAAGCTTTCTTT. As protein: CASSPFRDTEAFF. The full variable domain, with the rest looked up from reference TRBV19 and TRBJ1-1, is DGGITQSPKYLFRKEGQNVTLSCEQNLNHDAMYWYRQDPGQGLRLIYYSQIVNDFQKGDIAEGYSVSREKKESFPLTVTSAQKNPTAFYLCASSPFRDTEAFFGQGTRLTVV.

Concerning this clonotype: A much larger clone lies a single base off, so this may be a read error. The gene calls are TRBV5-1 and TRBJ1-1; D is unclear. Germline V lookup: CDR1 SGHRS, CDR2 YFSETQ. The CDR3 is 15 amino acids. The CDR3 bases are TGCACCAGCGACGCCGTTGGGGAGGGGAACACTGAAGCTTTCTTT. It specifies CTSDAVGEGNTEAFF.

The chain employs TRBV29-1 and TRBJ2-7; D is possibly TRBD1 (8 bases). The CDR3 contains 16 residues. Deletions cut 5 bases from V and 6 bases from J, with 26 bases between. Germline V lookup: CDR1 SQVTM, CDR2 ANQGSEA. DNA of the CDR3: TGCAGCGTTCAGAGCGGGACAGGAGAGACCATGGGCGAGCAGTACTTC. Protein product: CSVQSGTGETMGEQYF.

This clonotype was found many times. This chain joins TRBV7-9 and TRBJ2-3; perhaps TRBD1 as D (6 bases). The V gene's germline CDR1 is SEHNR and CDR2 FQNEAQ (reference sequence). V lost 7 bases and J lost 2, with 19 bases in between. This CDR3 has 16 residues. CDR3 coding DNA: TGTGCCAGCATCAATTCCGGGACACTATCCACAGATACGCAGTATTTT. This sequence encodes CASINSGTLSTDTQYF. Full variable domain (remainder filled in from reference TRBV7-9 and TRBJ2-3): DTGVSQNPRHKITKRGQNVTFRCDPISEHNRLYWYRQTLGQGPEFLTYFQNEAQLEKSRLLSDRFSAERPKGSFSTLEIQRTEQGDSAMYLCASINSGTLSTDTQYFGPGTRLTVL.